These 21 T cell receptor beta chains were all obtained from the same sample, sequenced in a study of T cells in Graves' hyperthyroidism and ophthalmopathy. The investigators amplified TCR beta CDR3 regions from RNA transcripts. First-round RT-PCR of the TCR CDR3 relied on the HTBI primer set. MiXCR, run by TCRdb on the multiplex PCR reads, gives a single entry per CDR3 protein. The sample yields some 490,000 distinct CDR3 sequences, 15% to 20% seen once. The sample taken for sequencing was blood. Every receptor here comes from a woman aged 30 to 39 with Graves' ophthalmopathy.

At least ten counts were recorded for this clonotype. V is TRBV20-1 and J is TRBJ2-1; D unclear. This CDR3 region has 14 residues. Trimming removed 1 base from V and 7 bases from J, with 14 bases in between. The germline gives CDR1 DFQATT, CDR2 SNEGSKA (reference sequence). For the CDR3, the DNA is TGCAGTGCTAGAGTCCCGAAGGCCCTTAATGAGCAGTTCTTC. Translating it yields CSARVPKALNEQFF.

This clonotype was observed a few times. V usage is TRBV5-1 and J usage is TRBJ1-2; 7 positions agree with TRBD1. Losses at the gene ends were 0 bases for V and 8 bases for J; bases not matched to a gene: 7. The CDR3 has 14 residues. The germline V gene encodes CDR1 SGHRS and CDR2 YFSETQ. DNA of the CDR3: TGCGCCAGCAGCTTGGTAGGGGGCGCCGGCGGCTACACCTTC. Residues: CASSLVGGAGGYTF.

This clonotype was recorded at least ten times. The chain has TRBV20-1 and TRBJ1-1; D perhaps matches TRBD1 (5 bases). The CDR3 contains 15 residues. V was clipped by 4 bases and J by 5 bases, with 20 bases between them. The germline CDR1 and CDR2 sequences are DFQATT and SNEGSKA (reference sequence). CDR3 sequence: CSATLYPGRGTEAFF. The CDR3 bases are TGCAGTGCTACCCTGTACCCGGGACGAGGGACTGAAGCTTTCTTT.

The chain links TRBV7-3 to TRBJ2-1, with 12 bases fitting TRBD2. The germline gives CDR1 SGHTA, CDR2 FQGTGA. The J segment lost 0 bases and the V segment lost 5 bases, leaving 5 bases of the junction unmatched. The CDR3 contains 17 residues. The DNA of the CDR3 is TGTGCCAGCAGCCGGACTAGCGGGACTGGCTCCTACAATGAGCAGTTCTTC. It specifies CASSRTSGTGSYNEQFF. The whole variable domain, remainder taken from reference TRBV7-3 and TRBJ2-1, is GAGVSQTPSNKVTEKGKYVELRCDPISGHTALYWYRQSLGQGPEFLIYFQGTGAADDSGLPNDRFFAVRPEGSVSTLKIQRTERGDSAVYLCASSRTSGTGSYNEQFFGPGTRLTVL.

This clonotype was detected a few times. The genes are TRBV24-1 and TRBJ2-5, with D unresolved. The ends were cut back, 9 bases at V and 2 bases at J, with 21 bases in the middle. The CDR3 totals 16 residues. In germline, CDR1 is KGHDR, CDR2 SFDVKD. CDR3 sequence reads: CATQPSGARSQETQYF. The CDR3 bases are TGTGCCACCCAACCATCTGGCGCCCGTTCGCAAGAGACCCAGTACTTC.

The rearrangement uses TRBV2 and TRBJ2-3; TRBD1 is a possible D gene (6 bases). With 6 bases removed from V and 3 bases from J, the gap between germline ends came to 13 bases. The CDR3 has 14 residues. CDR1 is SNHLY, CDR2 FYNNEI, per germline. CDR3 sequence reads: CASSSQGGTDTQYF. CDR3 DNA sequence: TGTGCCAGCAGCTCCCAAGGGGGAACAGATACGCAGTATTTT.

The chain joins TRBV7-9 to TRBJ1-2; D not resolved. The CDR3 runs to 13 residues. V lost 0 bases and J lost 3, with 5 bases in between. The germline CDR1 and CDR2 sequences are SEHNR and FQNEAQ (reference sequence). The CDR3 here is CASSLALYYGYTF. The CDR3 nucleotides read TGTGCCAGCAGCTTAGCACTCTACTATGGCTACACCTTC.

This clonotype occurred a few times. Since a much larger clone is just one base distant, this may be a read error. This chain connects TRBV3-1 to TRBJ1-1; a weak D match, TRBD1 (6 bases). The CDR3 covers 13 residues. Germline V lookup: CDR1 LGHDT, CDR2 YNNKEL (reference sequence). Trimming cost V 2 bases and J 6 bases, with 10 bases left between them. The CDR3, as DNA: TGTGCCAGCAGCCAAAACGGGGGGCCTGAAGCTTTCTTT. Protein product: CASSQNGGPEAFF.

This clonotype was seen repeatedly, ten times or more. The rearrangement uses TRBV18 and TRBJ2-1; the D is unclear. V lost 5 bases and J 10 bases, leaving 9 bases between the germline ends. This CDR3 region has 11 residues. Germline V lookup: CDR1 KGHSH, CDR2 LQKENI. The CDR3 nucleotides are TGTGCCAGCTCAAACAAGCAGGAGCAGTTCTTC. It is translated as CASSNKQEQFF. Full variable domain (missing parts from reference TRBV18 and TRBJ2-1): NAGVMQNPRHLVRRRGQEARLRCSPMKGHSHVYWYRQLPEEGLKFMVYLQKENIIDESGMPKERFSAEFPKEGPSILRIQQVVRGDSAAYFCASSNKQEQFFGPGTRLTVL.

The genes are TRBV12-3 or TRBV12-4 and TRBJ1-6; D is unclear. Trimming pared 3 bases from V and 10 bases from J, leaving 13 bases between. The CDR3 loop spans 14 amino acids. This CDR3 reads CASSLGSKYSPLHF. The CDR3 DNA reads as TGTGCCAGCAGTTTGGGCAGCAAATACTCACCCCTCCACTTT.

This clonotype has ten or more counts. V gene TRBV24-1 combines with J gene TRBJ2-1; 9 bases match TRBD2. The V gene end was trimmed by 3 bases and the J gene end by 4 bases; junction bases not matched to a gene: 6. The CDR3 covers 16 residues. Germline V CDR1 and CDR2: KGHDR, SFDVKD. The CDR3 protein is CATSDPGLATYNEQFF. The CDR3 DNA reads TGTGCCACCAGTGATCCTGGACTAGCGACATACAATGAGCAGTTCTTC.

This clonotype was counted many times. The J gene is TRBJ1-5, the V gene TRBV7-8, with TRBD1 matching 10 bases. V lost 4 bases, J lost 4 bases, and 7 bases stayed unmatched. The CDR3 spans 16 residues. The germline V gene has CDR1 SGHVS and CDR2 FQNEAQ. CDR3 protein: CASSSMWTGGNQPQHF. CDR3 DNA sequence: TGTGCCAGCAGCTCCATGTGGACAGGGGGTAATCAGCCCCAGCATTTT.

The chain carries TRBV28 and TRBJ1-3, with D hard to call. This CDR3 has 13 amino acids. V was clipped by 5 bases and J by 9 bases, with 14 bases between them. Germline V gene sequence: CDR1 MDHEN, CDR2 SYDVKM. This CDR3 reads CASSGQAVRTIYF. DNA of the CDR3: TGTGCCAGCAGTGGTCAGGCGGTTCGCACCATATATTTT.

This clonotype was counted many times. The rearrangement uses TRBV2 and TRBJ2-1; D gene unclear. V was pared by 2 bases and J by 4 bases, with 12 bases between. This CDR3 is 15 amino acids long. From germline, CDR1 is SNHLY and CDR2 FYNNEI. CDR3 DNA sequence: TGTGCCAGCAGTGAACTGGCGGCAAATTACAATGAGCAGTTCTTC. It is translated as CASSELAANYNEQFF.

The V call is TRBV7-2, the J call TRBJ1-2, with a tentative D call TRBD1 (6 bases). This CDR3 contains 13 residues. Germline V CDR1 and CDR2: SGHTA, FQGNSA. V gave up 7 bases and J gave up 12 bases, with 21 bases separating them. CDR3 DNA: TGTGCCAGCACCCTAGGGGGGGGAAGTAGTCACACCTTC. It specifies CASTLGGGSSHTF.

This clonotype was seen ten or more times. J is TRBJ2-2 and V is TRBV12-3 or TRBV12-4; TRBD1 matches 7 bases. V shed 7 bases, J shed 2 bases, and the junction held 10 bases outside the gene matches. This CDR3 contains 16 residues. Here the CDR3 reads CASTSAGGSNTGELFF. CDR3 in DNA: TGTGCCAGCACCTCGGCAGGGGGATCAAACACCGGGGAGCTGTTTTTT.

At least ten counts were recorded for this clonotype. The V call is TRBV20-1, the J call TRBJ2-7; 9 bases map to TRBD2. With V trimmed by 3 bases and J by 3 bases, 12 bases remained unmatched. The CDR3 loop spans 16 amino acids. Germline V gives CDR1 DFQATT, CDR2 SNEGSKA (reference sequence). The CDR3 reads CSARPISGTSIYEQYF. The CDR3 DNA reads as TGCAGTGCTAGGCCAATCTCCGGGACTAGCATCTACGAGCAGTACTTC.

This clonotype has a count of ten or more. The chain joins TRBV7-7 to TRBJ2-1; 7 bases map to TRBD2. Trimming removed 5 bases from V and 7 bases from J; junction bases left unmatched: 20. The CDR3 contains 18 residues. CDR1 SSHAT and CDR2 FNYEAQ come from the germline V gene (reference sequence). The CDR3 region has the DNA TGTGCCAGCAGCCGACTCGTGATGGGGAGGGATCCGCAAAATGAGCAGTTCTTC. Translation gives CASSRLVMGRDPQNEQFF. The full variable domain, completed using reference TRBV7-7 and TRBJ2-1, is GAGVSQSPRYKVTKRGQDVTLRCDPISSHATLYWYQQALGQGPEFLTYFNYEAQPDKSGLPSDRFSAERPEGSISTLTIQRTEQRDSAMYRCASSRLVMGRDPQNEQFFGPGTRLTVL.

Written as DNA, the CDR3 is TGTGCCAGCGCGCCGGGACATAAATCCGAAAAACTGTTTTTT. This translates into CASAPGHKSEKLFF. The chain carries TRBV19 and TRBJ1-4; D possibly corresponds to TRBD1 (6 bases). Germline loops: CDR1 LNHDA, CDR2 SQIVND (reference sequence). V lost 9 bases and J 8 bases, leaving 19 bases between the germline ends. The CDR3 spans 14 residues.

The table lists this clonotype with many counts. The chain carries TRBV30 and TRBJ2-3; 7 bases are shared with TRBD2. The CDR3 extends over 14 amino acids. Germline CDR1 GTSNPN, CDR2 SVGIG (reference sequence). After removal of 5 bases from V and 3 bases from J, the junction contained 8 bases not matched to a gene. CDR3 residues: CAWYQREETDTQYF. The CDR3 DNA reads as TGTGCCTGGTACCAACGGGAGGAAACAGATACGCAGTATTTT.

This clonotype occurred a few times. The chain has TRBV6-1 and TRBJ1-1; TRBD1 might be the D (5 bases). V lost 6 bases, J lost 4 bases, and 12 bases lay in between. Germline V CDR1 and CDR2: MNHNS, SASEGT. CDR3 size: 13 residues. In nucleotides, the CDR3 is TGTGCCAGCAGCACAGGCATGGGCACTGAAGCTTTCTTT. As protein: CASSTGMGTEAFF.